Listed below are T cell receptor beta chains from one sample, sequenced in a study of blood T cell repertoires in COVID-19. Libraries were prepared by immunoSEQ multiplex PCR; TCRdb keeps only in-frame clonotypes and omits some of them. The table records around 170,000 clones, approximately 74% of them present only once. Specimen: peripheral blood. These receptors were obtained from a woman older than 75 with acute or convalescent COVID-19. The CDR3 runs from the conserved cysteine through the conserved F or W. A D gene is named only where the DNA matches it firmly. The listing skips clone size in some rows; elsewhere it reads once, few, many or a size class.

J: TRBJ2-1
size: -
V: TRBV5-1
D: TRBD2
DNA: TGCGCCAGCAGCCCTAAGGCGGGAGGGCTCTCCTACAATGAGCAGTTCTTC
CDR3: CASSPKAGGLSYNEQFF

J: TRBJ2-3
size: -
V: TRBV9
D: TRBD2
DNA: TGTGCCAGCAGCGTAGCGGCTAGCGGTAACACAGATACGCAGTATTTT
CDR3: CASSVAASGNTDTQYF

J: TRBJ2-5
size: -
V: TRBV7-9
D: -
DNA: TGTGCCAGCAGCCCGACATGGAACGCCAAAGAGACCCAGTACTTC
CDR3: CASSPTWNAKETQYF

J: TRBJ2-7
size: once
V: TRBV6-5
D: TRBD1
DNA: TGTGCCAGCAGTTACGGGTTAGAGGGGGCGCTTGACGAGCAGTACTTC
CDR3: CASSYGLEGALDEQYF

J: TRBJ2-3
size: -
V: TRBV7-9
D: -
DNA: TGTGCCAGCAGCTTACCTCCGGACAGTTCTAGCACAGATACGCAGTATTTT
CDR3: CASSLPPDSSSTDTQYF

J: TRBJ2-3
size: -
V: TRBV27
D: -
DNA: TGTGCCAGCAAGTTGTCCGTCGGTACGCAGTATTTT
CDR3: CASKLSVGTQYF

J: TRBJ2-1
size: -
V: TRBV6-6
D: -
DNA: TGTGCCAGCAGGGCCGGGAGTTACAATGAGCAGTTCTTC
CDR3: CASRAGSYNEQFF

J: TRBJ2-1
size: -
V: TRBV5-1
D: -
DNA: TGCGCCAGCAGCTCGGAACGGGGACAAAAAATTGTGGATGAGCAGTTCTTC
CDR3: CASSSERGQKIVDEQFF

J: TRBJ1-2
size: -
V: TRBV28
D: TRBD1
DNA: TGTGCCAGCACCACAGACAGGGCTTATGGCTACACCTTC
CDR3: CASTTDRAYGYTF

J: TRBJ1-1
size: few
V: TRBV7-9
D: -
DNA: TGTGCCAGCAGATCCTTCCGGGTGCCCCTGGGGAACACTGAAGCTTTCTTT
CDR3: CASRSFRVPLGNTEAFF

J: TRBJ1-4
size: -
V: TRBV7-2
D: TRBD1
DNA: TGTGCCAGCAGCTTAGGGGACAGGGGTTTCGGCGAAAAACTGTTTTTT
CDR3: CASSLGDRGFGEKLFF

J: TRBJ2-1
size: -
V: TRBV2
D: TRBD1
DNA: TGTGCCAGCAGTGAAGCTGGGACAGCGCAGTTCTTC
CDR3: CASSEAGTAQFF

J: TRBJ1-5
size: -
V: TRBV19
D: -
DNA: TGTGCCAGTAGTAACGGGGGTCAGCCCCAGCATTTT
CDR3: CASSNGGQPQHF

J: TRBJ2-2
size: -
V: TRBV7-2
D: -
DNA: TGTGCCAGCAGCTCCGTAGTAGTCGCGAACACCGGGGAGCTGTTTTTT
CDR3: CASSSVVVANTGELFF

J: TRBJ1-1
size: few
V: TRBV6-5
D: -
DNA: TGTGCCAGCAGTTACGTCGTGAACACTGAAGCTTTCTTT
CDR3: CASSYVVNTEAFF